This T cell receptor (beta chain) appears in the sequencing data of a study of blood T cells in healthy people across ages. Whenever a sample was processed, at least 7 million PBMCs were isolated. The table lists this clonotype with a few counts. As yet, its antigen is unknown. General study results and limits: Naive T cell percentage showed a strong correlation with TCR beta diversity. Estimates drawn from one million T cells were deemed to understate diversity.

Trimming stripped 0 bases from V and 5 bases from J, with 10 bases between. CDR1 and CDR2 (germline): LGHNA, YNFKEQ. The CDR3 is made up of 14 amino acids. For the second PCR, which ran for roughly 6 to 12 cycles, a sample-barcoded 5' primer and a J-beta primer mix were used. Sequencing yielded, for each sample, at least 2.5 million paired-end reads carrying CDR3. TCRdb re-called the 5' RACE reads with MiXCR, one entry per CDR3 protein. The sample includes under 1,000,000 distinct CDR3 sequences, roughly 40% of them seen just once. This chain joins TRBV4-2 and TRBJ1-1; no clear D. The source material was blood. The TCR was taken from a man in his late teens or twenties in good health. CDR3: CASSQDPGSTEAFF. In DNA form, the CDR3 reads TGTGCCAGCAGCCAAGATCCGGGTAGTACTGAAGCTTTCTTT.